These 28 T cell receptor beta chains came from one sample sequenced in a study of T cell clonality in common variable immunodeficiency. Sequencing used immunoSEQ multiplex PCR; TCRdb keeps in-frame clones, though not all of them. The repertoire consists of about 45,000 clones, none detected only once. The sequenced sample was peripheral blood mononuclear cells. These TCRs come from a person between 18 and 75 years old in good health.

This clone has a count of ten or more. Sequencing ends 3 residues short of the CDR3 end; the germline J gene provides the rest. The chain combines TRBV19 with TRBJ2-7, with D perhaps matching TRBD2 (6 bases). Trimming left V 6 bases short and J 3 bases short, with 18 bases between. This CDR3 is built from 15 residues. Germline values: CDR1 LNHDA, CDR2 SQIVND (reference sequence). Incomplete CDR3 DNA: TGTGCCAGTAGCCTAGGGGACTCCCTACTCTACGAG. Its translation: CASSLGDSLLYE. The whole CDR3 sequence reads CASSLGDSLLYEQYF.

Ten or more counts support this clone. The read stops 3 residues short of the end of the CDR3; the missing end is completed from the germline J gene. The V call is TRBV5-1, the J call TRBJ1-5, with 9 bases lining up with TRBD1. With 4 bases clipped from V and 1 base from J, the junction kept 3 bases outside the gene matches. Germline V CDR1 and CDR2: SGHRS, YFSETQ. This CDR3 has 15 residues. CDR3 DNA (partial): TGCGCCAGCAGCGGCGGGACAGGGAGCAATCAGCCC. Encoded protein: CASSGGTGSNQP. Given in full, the CDR3 is CASSGGTGSNQPQHF.

This clone was recorded many times. The missing CDR3 end, 3 residues past where the read stops, is filled in from the germline J gene. The rearrangement links TRBV5-1 to TRBJ2-5; the match to TRBD2 covers 13 bases. The CDR3 contains 16 residues. Germline V CDR1 and CDR2: SGHRS, YFSETQ. V lost 0 bases and J lost 5; bases outside the gene matches: 4. The covered CDR3 bases are TGCGCCAGCAGCTTGGGGACTAGCGGGGGCGGGGAGACC. Encoded protein: CASSLGTSGGGET. The CDR3 in full is CASSLGTSGGGETQYF.

This clone was seen a handful of times. The CDR3 protein is CASSSSDTEAFF. Partial CDR3 DNA: TGCGCCAGCAGCTCGTCGGACACTGAA. The V and J genes are TRBV5-1 and TRBJ1-1; D unclear. The read ends 3 residues early relative to the CDR3; the germline J gene fills the gap. Germline V gives CDR1 SGHRS, CDR2 YFSETQ. The V and J ends lost 3 bases and 3 bases respectively, with 6 bases between them. This CDR3 is 12 amino acids long.

In its sample, this clone was seen many times. The missing CDR3 end, 3 residues past where the read stops, is filled in from the germline J gene. This chain joins TRBV18 and TRBJ1-1, with 9 bases aligning to TRBD1. There are 14 residues in the CDR3. Germline-derived CDR1 and CDR2 are KGHSH and LQKENI. The CDR3: CASSSTGGWIEAFF. The part of the CDR3 DNA that was read is TGTGCCAGCTCATCAACAGGGGGCTGGATAGAA.

Concerning this clone itself: The sequence runs out 3 residues before the end of the CDR3; the remainder is reconstructed from the germline J gene. The gene calls are TRBV7-3 and TRBJ2-5, with TRBD2 matching over 10 bases. This CDR3 comprises 18 residues. CDR1 is SGHTA, CDR2 FQGTGA, per germline. V was pared by 0 bases and J by 4 bases, with 11 bases of the junction left unmatched. The CDR3 loop is CASSLTSAGGAWRETQYF. CDR3 DNA (partial): TGTGCCAGCAGCTTAACCTCAGCGGGGGGGGCTTGGAGAGAGACC.

Turning to this clone: The read ends 3 residues before the CDR3 terminus; that terminus is restored from the germline J gene. V gene TRBV6-1 combines with J gene TRBJ2-1, with 9 bases identical to TRBD2. This CDR3 region has 16 residues. The germline CDR1 and CDR2 sequences are MNHNS and SASEGT. V gave up 4 bases and J gave up 8 bases; unmatched junction bases: 12. The CDR3 protein is CASSGPGLAPSDEQFF. The covered CDR3 bases are TGTGCCAGCAGTGGCCCGGGACTAGCCCCGTCGGATGAG.

This clone showed up many times. The CDR3 here is CASSEGHRGRNTEAFF. The covered CDR3 bases are TGTGCCAGCAGTGAAGGCCACAGGGGGCGTAACACTGAA. J is TRBJ1-1 and V is TRBV6-1; 9 nucleotides match TRBD1. The CDR3 end is not reached by the read, which stops 3 residues before it; the germline J gene fills it in. Trimming cost V 1 base and J 2 bases; bases outside gene matches: 5. CDR1 MNHNS and CDR2 SASEGT come from the germline V gene. The CDR3 consists of 16 residues.

This clone was seen at least ten times. The CDR3 is CASRRYNYGYTF. The CDR3 DNA, read in part, is TGTGCCAGCAGGAGGTATAACTATGGC. V is TRBV28 and J is TRBJ1-2; no firm D call. From the germline J gene comes the end of the CDR3, since the read stops 3 residues before it. CDR1 is MDHEN, CDR2 SYDVKM, per germline. Trimming removed 6 bases from V and 1 base from J, with 6 bases in between. The CDR3 runs to 12 residues.

This clone was picked up a small number of times. One end of the junction is discordant with germline, which a read error may explain. The CDR3 end lies 3 residues beyond the end of the read and is filled in from the germline J gene. The chain is built from TRBV19 and TRBJ1-1; tentative D call: TRBD1 (5 bases). The germline V gene has CDR1 LNHDA and CDR2 SQIVND (reference sequence). The CDR3 spans 14 residues. CDR3 bases read: TGTGCTAGTAGTATGGGGGGATTGAACACTGTA. Encoded protein: CASSMGGLNTV. The full CDR3 protein reads CASSMGGLNTVAFF.

This clone was counted at least ten times. From the germline J gene comes the end of the CDR3, since the read stops 3 residues before it. V and J are TRBV5-1 and TRBJ1-4; TRBD1 is a possible D gene (5 bases). Trimming pared 4 bases from V and 7 bases from J, leaving 20 bases between. The germline V gene has CDR1 SGHRS and CDR2 YFSETQ. This CDR3 is built from 16 residues. The CDR3: CASSPGTEGRSEKLFF. CDR3 DNA (partial): TGCGCCAGCAGCCCCGGCACAGAGGGGCGAAGTGAAAAA.

At least ten counts were recorded for this clone. The CDR3 end falls 3 residues outside the read, so it is completed with the germline J gene. The chain employs TRBV18 and TRBJ2-1; TRBD2 matches at 7 bases. Germline values: CDR1 KGHSH, CDR2 LQKENI. J lost 4 bases, V lost 0 bases, and 9 bases had no gene match. The CDR3 loop spans 17 amino acids. Incomplete CDR3 DNA: TGTGCCAGCTCACCACCGGAGGCCAGCGGGGTTTACAATGAG. This gives the protein CASSPPEASGVYNE. The whole CDR3 protein is CASSPPEASGVYNEQFF.

This clone was seen many times. The DNA ends 3 residues before the CDR3 does, and the rest of the CDR3 is filled in from the germline J gene. This chain connects TRBV28 to TRBJ1-1; 11 nucleotides agree with TRBD1. There are 14 residues in the CDR3. CDR1 is MDHEN, CDR2 SYDVKM, per germline. V shed 7 bases, J shed 6 bases, and the junction held 7 bases outside the gene matches. The CDR3 here is CASTSDRGQAEAFF. The covered CDR3 bases are TGTGCCAGCACCTCGGACAGGGGGCAGGCTGAA.

At least ten counts were recorded for this clone. Read coverage stops 3 residues before the CDR3 terminus; the germline J gene supplies the remainder. The V gene is TRBV11-2, the J gene TRBJ1-2; the match to TRBD1 covers 7 bases. The V gene's germline CDR1 is SGHAT and CDR2 FQNNGV. After removal of 5 bases from V and 2 bases from J, the junction contained 8 bases not matched to a gene. This CDR3 spans 15 amino acids. The CDR3 DNA, read in part, is TGTGCCAGCAGCCCGTCGGGAGGGGGCAACTATGGC. Its protein is CASSPSGGGNYG. The whole CDR3 sequence is CASSPSGGGNYGYTF.

Many counts were recorded for this clone. The CDR3 end is not reached by the read, which stops 3 residues before it; the germline J gene fills it in. The rearrangement uses TRBV5-6 and TRBJ1-6; 9 bases are a match to TRBD1. CDR1 is SGHDT and CDR2 is YYEEEE in the germline V gene. The CDR3 runs to 15 residues. The V and J ends lost 2 bases and 9 bases, in that order; junction bases with no gene match: 6. This chain's CDR3 is CASSFGTGRSSPLHF. The covered CDR3 bases are TGTGCCAGCAGCTTCGGGACAGGGAGGAGTTCACCC.

At least ten counts were recorded for this clone. The read ends 3 residues early relative to the CDR3; the germline J gene fills the gap. The rearrangement uses TRBV13 and TRBJ2-2, with D possibly TRBD2 on 7 matching bases. Germline assignment: CDR1 PRHDT and CDR2 FYEKMQ (reference sequence). CDR3 length: 15 residues. V was shortened by 5 bases and J by 5 bases, with 15 bases between the two germline ends. CDR3 DNA (partial): TGTGCCAGCAGCATCGGGGAGGGGGAGACCGGGGAG. Translation gives CASSIGEGETGE. The whole CDR3 reads CASSIGEGETGELFF. The variable domain in full, with the rest retrieved from reference TRBV13 and TRBJ2-2, is AAGVIQSPRHLIKEKRETATLKCYPIPRHDTVYWYQQGPGQDPQFLISFYEKMQSDKGSIPDRFSAQQFSDYHSELNMSSLELGDSALYFCASSIGEGETGELFFGEGSRLTVL.

In its sample, this clone was seen many times. The sample holds other DNA sequences that translate to the same CDR3. Partial CDR3 DNA: TGCAGCGTTGCACTAGCGGGAGGCACAGATACG. Its protein product is CSVALAGGTDT. The full CDR3 protein reads CSVALAGGTDTQYF. The chain combines TRBV29-1 with TRBJ2-3, with 11 bases matching TRBD2. The sequenced fragment ends 3 residues before the CDR3 boundary, so the rest is inferred from the germline J gene. Trimming cost V 4 bases and J 1 base; bases outside gene matches: 1. This CDR3 is built from 14 residues. The germline V gene encodes CDR1 SQVTM and CDR2 ANQGSEA.

In its sample, this clone was seen many times. The CDR3 end is not reached by the read, which stops 3 residues before it; the germline J gene fills it in. The rearrangement joins TRBV11-2 to TRBJ2-2; TRBD1 agrees at 7 bases. Germline assignment: CDR1 SGHAT and CDR2 FQNNGV. The CDR3 spans 12 residues. CDR3 sequence: CASSLPDRLLFF. The sequenced CDR3 bases are TGTGCCAGCAGCCTACCGGACAGGCTG.

This clone was detected many times. Read sequence stops 3 residues before the CDR3 end, and the germline J gene provides the missing end. The chain uses TRBV7-9 and TRBJ2-1; perhaps TRBD1 as D (6 bases). V was pared by 6 bases and J by 6 bases, with 9 bases between. Germline values: CDR1 SEHNR, CDR2 FQNEAQ (reference sequence). The CDR3 sequence is 12 residues long. The CDR3 DNA, read in part, is TGTGCCAGCAGATCACAGGGCAATGAG. It codes for CASRSQGNE. The complete CDR3 sequence is CASRSQGNEQFF.

This clone was counted ten times or more. The read finishes 3 residues shy of the CDR3 end, and the germline J gene is used to complete it. The chain carries TRBV5-1 and TRBJ1-2; possibly TRBD1 for D (5 bases). Germline CDR1 and CDR2: SGHRS and YFSETQ. The germline V and J ends were trimmed by 0 bases and 2 bases, with 5 bases remaining between them. CDR3 size: 13 residues. The sequenced CDR3 bases are TGCGCCAGCAGCTTGGGGACAAACTATGGC. Translation: CASSLGTNYG. The whole CDR3 is CASSLGTNYGYTF.

This clone was recorded many times. The read ends 3 residues early relative to the CDR3; the germline J gene fills the gap. The gene calls are TRBV19 and TRBJ2-3; TRBD2 aligns across 8 bases. Losses at the gene ends were 4 bases for V and 1 base for J; bases not matched to a gene: 4. Looked up from germline, CDR1 is LNHDA and CDR2 is SQIVND (reference sequence). The CDR3 runs to 15 residues. The covered CDR3 bases are TGTGCCAGTAGTAGTCCGGGGGGGGGCACAGATACG. Its protein is CASSSPGGGTDT. Given in full, the CDR3 is CASSSPGGGTDTQYF. Using reference TRBV19 and TRBJ2-3 for the parts outside the CDR3, the full variable domain is DGGITQSPKYLFRKEGQNVTLSCEQNLNHDAMYWYRQDPGQGLRLIYYSQIVNDFQKGDIAEGYSVSREKKESFPLTVTSAQKNPTAFYLCASSSPGGGTDTQYFGPGTRLTVL.

At least ten counts were recorded for this clone. Sequencing ends 3 residues short of the CDR3 end; the germline J gene provides the rest. V gene TRBV5-6 combines with J gene TRBJ1-6; the D gene is possibly TRBD1 (5 bases). Per germline, CDR1 SGHDT and CDR2 YYEEEE. The CDR3 is 14 amino acids. The V end lost 6 bases, the J end lost 7 bases, and 14 bases lay between the germline ends. CDR3 DNA (partial): TGTGCCAGCACCCGGGGGGGTTTAAATTCACCC. Translated, it gives CASTRGGLNSP. Given in full, the CDR3 is CASTRGGLNSPLHF.

A word on this clone: From the germline J gene comes the end of the CDR3, since the read stops 3 residues before it. The chain links TRBV6-2 or TRBV6-3 to TRBJ1-1, with D hard to call. The CDR3 length is 14 residues. Between the trimmed V and J ends, which lost 0 bases and 1 base, there was a span of 6 bases. CDR1 is MNHEY and CDR2 is SVGEGT in the germline V gene. This CDR3 is CASSYSRGNTEAFF. The DNA read from the CDR3 is TGTGCCAGCAGTTACTCGAGAGGGAACACTGAA.

This clone occurred many times. With the read ending 3 residues before the CDR3 end, the germline J gene is used to fill in that end. The identical CDR3 is also encoded by other nucleotide sequences in the sample. This rearrangement joins TRBV18 to TRBJ2-7; D gene uncertain. The V gene's germline CDR1 is KGHSH and CDR2 LQKENI. This CDR3 is 13 amino acids long. Trimming shortened V by 1 base and J by 0 bases, and 4 bases separated the two germline ends. The sequenced CDR3 bases are TGTGCCAGCTCACCACAGGGCTCCTACGAG. Amino acid sequence: CASSPQGSYE. The CDR3 reads in full as CASSPQGSYEQYF.

This clone appeared many times. Read coverage stops 3 residues before the CDR3 terminus; the germline J gene supplies the remainder. This chain connects TRBV19 to TRBJ1-3; tentatively, D is TRBD1 (5 bases). The CDR3 totals 16 residues. In germline, CDR1 is LNHDA, CDR2 SQIVND (reference sequence). V gave up 3 bases and J gave up 0 bases, with 12 bases separating them. CDR3: CASSMAGRSSGNTIYF. The sequenced part of the CDR3 DNA is TGTGCCAGTAGTATGGCAGGGAGGAGCTCTGGAAACACC.

This clone occurred many times. The read ends 3 residues early relative to the CDR3; the germline J gene fills the gap. The chain has TRBV6-2 or TRBV6-3 and TRBJ2-5, with TRBD1 matching 11 bases. Germline CDR1 and CDR2: MNHEY and SVGEGT. The CDR3 has 16 residues. V trimming: 7 bases; J trimming: 5 bases; junction bases outside the gene matches: 12. CDR3 amino acids: CASKDGTGGPGETQYF. The DNA read from the CDR3 is TGTGCCAGCAAGGACGGGACAGGGGGTCCGGGGGAGACC.

This clone has ten or more counts. The CDR3 end is not reached by the read, which stops 3 residues before it; the germline J gene fills it in. V usage is TRBV7-8 and J usage is TRBJ1-1, with TRBD1 identical over 7 bases. This CDR3 is built from 16 residues. Trimming removed 1 base from V and 4 bases from J; junction bases left unmatched: 9. Germline-derived CDR1 and CDR2 are SGHVS and FQNEAQ. CDR3 residues: CASSLDQTGMGTEAFF. The CDR3 bases that were read are TGTGCCAGCAGCTTAGACCAGACAGGGATGGGCACTGAA.

A few counts support this clone. The missing CDR3 end, 3 residues past where the read stops, is filled in from the germline J gene. V is TRBV7-2 and J is TRBJ2-1; unclear D gene. CDR1 and CDR2 (germline): SGHTA, FQGNSA. Trimming removed 0 bases from V and 5 bases from J, with 14 bases in between. The CDR3 runs 16 residues. The CDR3 protein is CASSLARLFSHNEQFF. CDR3 bases read: TGTGCCAGCAGCTTAGCGCGACTCTTTTCCCACAATGAG. Combining the CDR3 with reference TRBV7-2 and TRBJ2-1 gives the whole variable domain GAGVSQSPSNKVTEKGKDVELRCDPISGHTALYWYRQSLGQGLEFLIYFQGNSAPDKSGLPSDRFSAERTGGSVSTLTIQRTQQEDSAVYLCASSLARLFSHNEQFFGPGTRLTVL.